A single sample is the source of the 10 T cell receptor beta chains below, sequenced in a study of blood T cell repertoires in COVID-19 (dated by TCRdb to about 2020). The receptor library was made with the immunoSEQ multiplex PCR assay. TCRdb retrieved this table from immuneACCESS and kept in-frame rearrangements only. Not all clones are present; in checked studies, unresolved V genes account for under half, and no reason is known for the remainder. The sample has about 250,000 clones on record, about 82% of them singletons. The top ten hold around 10% of the sample. Sample: PBMCs or T cells enriched from blood (not recorded which). The receptors come from a woman aged 45-59 years with acute COVID-19.

This clone was seen a handful of times. The chain is built from TRBV9 and TRBJ1-1, with D possibly TRBD1 on 5 matching bases. Germline CDR1 SGDLS, CDR2 YYNGEE. V was cut by 2 bases and J by 1 base, with 9 bases left in between. CDR3 size: 14 residues. The CDR3 sequence: CASSVTGRNTEAFF. As DNA, the CDR3 is TGTGCCAGCAGCGTCACAGGACGGAACACTGAAGCTTTCTTT.

This chain uses TRBV5-5 with TRBJ1-1, with D hard to call. The CDR3 loop spans 15 amino acids. The germline V and J ends were trimmed by 4 bases and 0 bases, with 13 bases remaining between them. Looked up from germline, CDR1 is SGHKS and CDR2 is YYEKEE (reference sequence). CDR3 in amino acids: CASSTTTNLNTEAFF. The CDR3 nucleotides are TGTGCCAGCAGCACAACTACGAATTTGAACACTGAAGCTTTCTTT.

Here the CDR3 reads CASRQGDTIYF. CDR3 bases: TGTGCCAGCAGACAGGGGGACACCATATATTTT. The chain joins TRBV19 to TRBJ1-3, with 9 bases aligning to TRBD1. Per germline, CDR1 LNHDA and CDR2 SQIVND (reference sequence). Trimming cost V 9 bases and J 8 bases; bases outside gene matches: 2. The CDR3 runs to 11 residues.

This clone appeared a single time. The chain uses TRBV7-2 and TRBJ2-1, with 7 bases matching TRBD1. In germline, CDR1 is SGHTA, CDR2 FQGNSA. The CDR3 is 16 amino acids. With 0 bases clipped from V and 2 bases from J, the junction kept 4 bases outside the gene matches. For the CDR3, the DNA is TGTGCCAGCAGCTTAGCCGGCACAGGGGCCTACAATGAGCAGTTCTTC. Translated, it gives CASSLAGTGAYNEQFF.

V and J are TRBV5-1 and TRBJ1-1; D is perhaps TRBD1 (6 bases). This CDR3 is built from 16 residues. Between the trimmed V and J ends, which lost 3 bases and 4 bases, there was a span of 19 bases. CDR1 and CDR2 (germline): SGHRS, YFSETQ. The CDR3 DNA sequence: TGCGCCAGCAGCTCGGGGACCTTAACAGGGTTCACTGAAGCTTTCTTT. Its protein product is CASSSGTLTGFTEAFF.

In this sample, this clone turned up once. The V call is TRBV5-4, the J call TRBJ1-6; no reliable D call. The CDR3 sequence is 12 residues long. Between the trimmed V and J ends, which lost 0 bases and 7 bases, there was a span of 2 bases. The V gene's germline CDR1 is SGHNT and CDR2 YYREEE (reference sequence). The CDR3 reads CASSLANSPLHF. The CDR3 DNA sequence: TGTGCCAGCAGCTTGGCAAATTCACCCCTCCACTTT.

The J gene is TRBJ2-7, the V gene TRBV4-1; the match to TRBD1 covers 9 bases. CDR3 size: 16 residues. Germline CDR1 and CDR2: MGHRA and YSYEKL. Unmatched junction bases numbered 4, after V lost 1 base and J lost 0 bases. CDR3 sequence: CASSQAVTGGSYEQYF. DNA of the CDR3: TGCGCCAGCAGCCAAGCCGTGACAGGGGGCTCCTACGAGCAGTACTTC.

V gene TRBV7-8 combines with J gene TRBJ1-5, with 9 positions matching TRBD1. Germline CDR1 reads SGHVS; CDR2 reads FQNEAQ. This CDR3 has 15 residues. J lost 7 bases, V lost 0 bases, and 4 bases had no gene match. The CDR3 here is CASSLAGDRVQPQHF. The DNA of the CDR3 is TGTGCCAGCAGCTTAGCGGGGGACAGGGTCCAGCCCCAGCATTTT.

This clone came up once. The chain couples TRBV28 to TRBJ2-2; a possible D gene is TRBD2 (6 bases). Germline V gene data show CDR1 as MDHEN and CDR2 as SYDVKM. The V and J ends lost 4 bases and 7 bases respectively, with 10 bases between them. This CDR3 has 13 amino acids. The CDR3 here is CASSSGLGGELFF. CDR3 bases: TGTGCCAGCAGTTCGGGACTGGGCGGGGAGCTGTTTTTT. Full variable domain (rest looked up from reference TRBV28 and TRBJ2-2): DVKVTQSSRYLVKRTGEKVFLECVQDMDHENMFWYRQDPGLGLRLIYFSYDVKMKEKGDIPEGYSVSREKKERFSLILESASTNQTSMYLCASSSGLGGELFFGEGSRLTVL.

The CDR3 bases are TGTGCCAGCAGCCGAGGAGGGGTGAACACTGAAGCTTTCTTT. It codes for CASSRGGVNTEAFF. The chain joins TRBV3-1 (or the pseudogene TRBV3-2) to TRBJ1-1; D is possibly TRBD1 (5 bases). Trimming stripped 4 bases from V and 0 bases from J, with 9 bases between. Per the germline V gene, CDR1 is LGHDT and CDR2 is YNNKEL (reference sequence). The length of the CDR3 is 14 residues.